A single sample is the source of the 18 T cell receptor beta chains below, sequenced in a study of cytomegalovirus exposure and HLA in healthy donors. Primers for the PCR totalled 60 Vbeta and 13 Jbeta. Using immunoSEQ multiplex PCR, the repertoire was profiled, and TCRdb retains in-frame clones only, with some absent. The data contain about 180,000 clones, approximately 80% of them seen just once; the ten biggest clones take up around 1.2%. Input material: PBMCs. These receptors came from a girl aged 2-10 years in good health and CMV-seropositive.

This clone has only a few counts. V and J are TRBV6-5 and TRBJ1-1; a possible D gene is TRBD1 (6 bases). CDR1 and CDR2 from the germline V gene are MNHEY and SVGAGI. The length of the CDR3 is 11 residues. The V gene lost 7 bases and the J gene lost 4 bases, with 7 bases spanning the gap. The CDR3 bases are TGTGCCAGCACCAGGGGCACTGAAGCTTTCTTT. Protein sequence: CASTRGTEAFF.

This rearrangement joins TRBV7-3 to TRBJ2-6; D ambiguous. Germline V lookup: CDR1 SGHTA, CDR2 FQGTGA. The CDR3 runs to 18 residues. V lost 1 base and J 0 bases, leaving 13 bases between the germline ends. The CDR3 here is CASSLKPLFPSGANVLTF. CDR3 in DNA: TGTGCCAGCAGCTTAAAGCCCCTCTTCCCCTCTGGGGCCAACGTCCTGACTTTC. Complete variable domain (other parts from reference TRBV7-3 and TRBJ2-6): GAGVSQTPSNKVTEKGKYVELRCDPISGHTALYWYRQSLGQGPEFLIYFQGTGAADDSGLPNDRFFAVRPEGSVSTLKIQRTERGDSAVYLCASSLKPLFPSGANVLTFGAGSRLTVL.

The genes are TRBV5-1 and TRBJ2-7, with D possibly being TRBD1 (5 bases). Germline loops: CDR1 SGHRS, CDR2 YFSETQ. V was clipped by 2 bases and J by 5 bases, with 14 bases between them. The CDR3 covers 14 residues. The CDR3 protein is CASSFNPGSHEQYF. The CDR3 DNA reads TGCGCCAGCAGCTTCAATCCAGGGTCCCACGAGCAGTACTTC.

This clone was found once. This chain connects TRBV18 to TRBJ2-7; D unclear. The CDR3 runs to 13 residues. Germline-derived CDR1 and CDR2 are KGHSH and LQKENI. The V gene lost 2 bases and the J gene lost 2 bases, with 7 bases spanning the gap. Here the CDR3 reads CASSPAGAYEQYF. In nucleotides, the CDR3 is TGTGCCAGCTCACCAGCAGGCGCCTACGAGCAGTACTTC.

V and J are TRBV4-2 and TRBJ1-4; tentative D call: TRBD1 (5 bases). Trimming took 4 bases from V and 5 from J, leaving 14 bases between them. Per germline, CDR1 LGHNA and CDR2 YNFKEQ. This CDR3 has 15 amino acids. The CDR3 coding sequence is TGTGCCAGCAGCCCGGGGGTCAGGGTGAATGAAAAACTGTTTTTT. It translates to CASSPGVRVNEKLFF.

This sequence joins TRBV7-2 and TRBJ1-5; the match to TRBD1 covers 9 bases. Germline lookup yields CDR1 SGHTA and CDR2 FQGNSA. Unmatched junction bases numbered 8, after V lost 5 bases and J lost 6 bases. The CDR3 totals 15 residues. CDR3 loop: CASSPSGDRVQPQHF. DNA for the CDR3: TGTGCCAGCAGCCCGAGCGGGGACAGGGTTCAGCCCCAGCATTTT. The variable domain in full, completed from reference TRBV7-2 and TRBJ1-5, reads GAGVSQSPSNKVTEKGKDVELRCDPISGHTALYWYRQSLGQGLEFLIYFQGNSAPDKSGLPSDRFSAERTGGSVSTLTIQRTQQEDSAVYLCASSPSGDRVQPQHFGDGTRLSIL.

The gene calls are TRBV4-2 and TRBJ1-4; weak D call: TRBD1 (5 bases). Trimming removed 2 bases from V and 8 bases from J, with 12 bases in between. Germline V gives CDR1 LGHNA, CDR2 YNFKEQ. CDR3 length: 14 amino acids. The CDR3 coding sequence is TGTGCCAGCAGCCAAATCGGGGGAGGCGAAAAACTGTTTTTT. It specifies CASSQIGGGEKLFF.

Of note for this clone: A read error may account for a junction end that differs from germline. For the CDR3, the DNA is TGTGCCAGCAGCCCCCGGGGGGACCAGGAGACCCAGTACTTC. It translates to CASSPRGDQETQYF. The chain joins TRBV4-2 to TRBJ2-5; 7 nucleotides agree with TRBD2. The length of the CDR3 is 14 residues. CDR1 and CDR2 (germline): LGHNA, YNFKEQ.

The chain is built from TRBV30 and TRBJ2-1, with TRBD1 matching 7 bases. The germline gives CDR1 GTSNPN, CDR2 SVGIG (reference sequence). The trim removed 0 bases at V and 6 bases at J, leaving 17 bases unmatched. The CDR3 is made up of 18 amino acids. CDR3 residues: CAWSVFDRVKSIGNEQFF. CDR3 bases: TGTGCCTGGAGTGTTTTTGACAGGGTAAAGTCGATAGGCAATGAGCAGTTCTTC.

The J gene is TRBJ1-2, the V gene TRBV5-1; D is perhaps TRBD1 (6 bases). The CDR3 consists of 12 residues. Trimming took off 0 bases at V and 10 bases at J, with 10 bases between the two ends. Germline assignment: CDR1 SGHRS and CDR2 YFSETQ. The CDR3 protein is CASSLEGGDYTF. The DNA of the CDR3 is TGCGCCAGCAGCTTGGAGGGGGGGGACTACACCTTC.

The chain has TRBV2 and TRBJ2-1; 12 positions agree with TRBD2. The CDR3 covers 15 residues. The germline V gene encodes CDR1 SNHLY and CDR2 FYNNEI. V lost 6 bases and J lost 4; bases outside the gene matches: 4. CDR3 bases: TGTGCCAGCAGAGGTGGACTAGCGGGGTACAATGAGCAGTTCTTC. It specifies CASRGGLAGYNEQFF.

J is TRBJ1-2 and V is TRBV7-2; a weak D match, TRBD1 (6 bases). Trimming took 5 bases from V and 4 from J, leaving 11 bases between them. Germline loops: CDR1 SGHTA, CDR2 FQGNSA. This CDR3 spans 13 amino acids. CDR3 sequence: CASSQGGAYGYTF. CDR3 DNA: TGTGCCAGCAGCCAAGGGGGGGCCTATGGCTACACCTTC.

The V and J genes are TRBV18 and TRBJ1-1; the D is unclear. This CDR3 has 13 residues. CDR1 is KGHSH, CDR2 LQKENI, per germline. V was trimmed by 5 bases and J by 3 bases, leaving 10 bases between them. CDR3 protein: CASSTREDTEAFF. The CDR3 bases are TGTGCCAGCTCAACTAGGGAGGACACTGAAGCTTTCTTT.

V gene TRBV4-2 combines with J gene TRBJ2-1, with 11 bases aligning to TRBD2. CDR1 is LGHNA and CDR2 is YNFKEQ in the germline V gene. V gave up 0 bases and J gave up 10 bases; unmatched junction bases: 8. CDR3 length: 16 residues. The CDR3 nucleotides are TGTGCCAGCAGCCAAGATTCCCTAGCGGGAGGTAGGGAGCAGTTCTTC. It translates to CASSQDSLAGGREQFF.

This sequence joins TRBV29-1 and TRBJ2-3, with 8 bases that match TRBD1. J was trimmed by 4 bases and V by 0 bases; bases with no gene match: 0. The CDR3 sequence is 13 residues long. The V gene's germline CDR1 is SQVTM and CDR2 ANQGSEA. CDR3 in amino acids: CSVEDRGPDTQYF. DNA for the CDR3: TGCAGCGTTGAAGACAGGGGGCCAGATACGCAGTATTTT.

The count of this clone is one. The rearrangement joins TRBV5-1 to TRBJ2-3; 12 bases fit TRBD2. V gave up 4 bases and J gave up 2 bases; unmatched junction bases: 5. Germline V gene data show CDR1 as SGHRS and CDR2 as YFSETQ. The CDR3 runs 16 residues. Here the CDR3 reads CASSVLAGGDTDTQYF. The CDR3 DNA reads TGCGCCAGCAGCGTTCTAGCGGGGGGGGACACAGATACGCAGTATTTT.

This clone was recorded only once. At the DNA level, this CDR3 is encoded by other sequences in the same sample as well. CDR3 DNA: TGTGCCTGGAGTGTACGGAGAGATCAGCCCCAGCATTTT. Translation: CAWSVRRDQPQHF. The chain has TRBV30 and TRBJ1-5; D gene uncertain. Looked up from germline, CDR1 is GTSNPN and CDR2 is SVGIG (reference sequence). Trimming took off 0 bases at V and 5 bases at J, with 8 bases between the two ends. The CDR3 has 13 residues.

CDR3 bases: TGTGCCATCAGTGAGAGGCAGGTTGGCGCTGGGGCCAACGTCCTGACTTTC. This codes for CAISERQVGAGANVLTF. V and J are TRBV10-3 and TRBJ2-6; D unresolved. This CDR3 has 17 residues. Looked up from germline, CDR1 is ENHRY and CDR2 is SYGVKD. V was pared by 2 bases and J by 2 bases, with 13 bases between.